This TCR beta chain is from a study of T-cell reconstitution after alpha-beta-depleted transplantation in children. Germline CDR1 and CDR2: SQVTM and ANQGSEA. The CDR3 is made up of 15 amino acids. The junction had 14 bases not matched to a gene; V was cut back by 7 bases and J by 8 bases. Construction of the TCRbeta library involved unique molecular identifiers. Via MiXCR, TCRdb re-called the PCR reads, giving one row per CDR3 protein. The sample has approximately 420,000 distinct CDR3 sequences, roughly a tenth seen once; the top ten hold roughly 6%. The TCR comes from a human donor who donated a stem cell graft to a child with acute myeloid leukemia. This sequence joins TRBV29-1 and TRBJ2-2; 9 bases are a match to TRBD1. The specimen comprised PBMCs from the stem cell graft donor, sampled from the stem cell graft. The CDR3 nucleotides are TGCAGCGCGAACTCTGGGACAGGGAAGGCAGGGGAGCTGTTTTTT. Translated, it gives CSANSGTGKAGELFF.